A single T cell receptor beta chain is shown here with its context. What this receptor recognizes is not known. No clone much larger than this one lies a single base away; base qualities are absent. The data were obtained in a study of shared clonotypes between healthy human individuals (TCRdb year 2020). As for the study more broadly: A few men and two women, aged 18 to 49 years, made up the cohort. For each donor, CD4 naive and CD4 memory were each run on three plates, CD8 naive on two plates, and CD8 memory on one plate. To estimate repertoire size and how much clonotypes are shared between individuals, the study performed deep sequencing of blood TCR repertoires from about five healthy adults. To increase sequencing depth and limit assay-specific biases, TCR repertoire library preparation and sequencing were carried out by different laboratories using diverse techniques. Between about 0.9 and 9 billion PBMCs per donor were obtained by leukapheresis.

Including the terminal cysteine and phenylalanine, the CDR3 comprises 17 residues. Just the 51-base CDR3 DNA is kept, in frame starting at base 1. V is pruned by 0 bases and J by 5 bases, leaving 12 bases of the junction without a gene match. CDR1 and CDR2, looked up from the germline V gene, are LGHNA and YNFKEQ. The donors were healthy, HIV-negative adults who had no recently reported acute infections or vaccinations. Only Caucasian adults living in Nashville, Tennessee, USA were represented among the donors. CD4+ T cells were enriched by magnetic negative selection; naive cells were then positively selected on CD45RA, and the negative fraction formed the memory subset. Blood was obtained by leukapheresis, after which PBMCs were separated by Ficoll-Histopaque density gradient centrifugation and cryopreserved in liquid nitrogen vapor phase. Analytical flow cytometry was used to check the purity and quantity of every magnetically sorted T cell population. Genomic DNA was isolated from every sorted fraction and measured by UV absorbance on a Nanodrop 2000c.

Using the deep immunoSEQ assay, TCR CDR3 regions were amplified from genomic DNA by multiplex PCR. Extracted genomic DNA from each cell subset was distributed evenly across all wells of several immunoSEQ 96-well plates, and each plate was treated as a replicate. For sorted subsets, each replicate PCR was loaded with roughly 0.2 ug genomic DNA, equivalent to some 31,000 T cell genomes. Purified libraries were measured with a Qubit 3.0 fluorometer, size-checked on a Bioanalyzer 2100, and measured again with the KAPA Library Quantification kit. Every immunoSEQ 96-well plate was sequenced on a separate single-read 150-cycle Illumina NextSeq 550 flow cell. As for how the authors treated the data: Because the immunoSEQ output included only junctional sequences and no quality scores, the filtering could not be the same as the filtering used for full-length reads. Sequences were annotated with PyIR, a Python wrapper for IgBLAST v1.9, and V/J genes and CDR3 were assigned using IMGT germline references. Any read was removed if the V/J assignment was weak (E-value above 1e-6), the CDR3 was missing, or the read contained stop codons, out-of-frame junctions, or ambiguous translated residues. V3J clonotypes were defined as sequences sharing an identical inferred V gene, J gene, and CDR3 amino acid sequence. To compute the percentage overlap between repertoires, the number of shared unique clonotypes was divided by the size of the smaller repertoire. Repertoire richness was assessed with RTK rarefaction, the Chao1 estimator, and Recon v2.1 estimates of unobserved clonotypes. For all TCRbeta clonotypes obtained by the gDNA method from a few donors, generation probabilities were computed with OLGA. The table was pulled from immuneACCESS by TCRdb, which kept in-frame rearrangements only. Such tables lose some clones; where checked, under half of the loss comes from unresolved V genes, and the rest has no known cause. V and J calls and clone size are as listed in that table; D and trimming were resolved from the DNA. The sample contains some 2.4 million clones, 93% of them found a single time. The ten top clones hold around 0.37% of the sample.

General conclusions and limits of the study: Sampling was restricted to blood, and TCR repertoires in tissues likely differ from the TCR repertoires found in blood. Larger estimated clonotype richness was generally found for naive subsets than for memory subsets. Rarefaction of sorted-subset datasets indicated incomplete sequencing despite the large sequencing depth. Sharing across several donors was observed for roughly 5.4% of naive CD4, 3% to 3.5% of naive CD8, around 2.5% of memory CD4, and approximately 0.41% of memory CD8 clonotypes. Because the study included a small number of donors, the genetic and exposure-history diversity represented was limited. Higher generation probabilities were observed for clonotypes shared by all four sorted-subset donors than for non-shared clonotypes. Based on pairwise subsampling, the degree of clonotype sharing among donors was expected to be affected by sequencing depth.

The chain is encoded by TRBV4-2 joined to TRBJ2-5; 7 bases in the junction line up with TRBD1. The specimen sequenced was naive CD4+ T cells from PBMCs. Taken with the paper, the label for cell subset or site translates to: CD45RA+ positively selected. This clonotype was sampled from a man aged 18-30 years in good health. Some clones in this sample may be carry-over from other donors' samples. The DNA is TGTGCCAGCAGCCAAGAAGGGGGCCAGGGCGTGGTTGAGACCCAGTACTTC. Its coded protein is CASSQEGGQGVVETQYF.